The clone carrying this T cell receptor beta chain has more than one count but fewer than ten. Its antigen is unknown. The sample originates from a study of CD8 T cells in ankylosing spondylitis. Findings and caveats of the study: Ankylosing spondylitis blood appeared to be characterized by a TCR beta motif of 7 to 9 highly homologous variants.

TCRdb passed the 5' RACE reads through MiXCR, listing each CDR3 protein once. The repertoire has 130,000 or so distinct CDR3 sequences, about a sixth of them found once; the top ten carry about 30%. CDR1 and CDR2 (germline): MDHEN, SYDVKM. The CDR3 contains 15 residues. The V segment lost 2 bases and the J segment 10 bases; nucleotides outside the gene matches: 8. The chain joins TRBV28 to TRBJ2-7, with TRBD2 matching over 13 bases. Material for sequencing was blood, either unsorted or a sorted T cell fraction (not recorded which). The TCR comes from a male donor with ankylosing spondylitis. The CDR3 sequence: CASSLGETSGRLQYF. The DNA for the CDR3 is TGTGCCAGCAGTTTAGGGGAGACTAGCGGGAGGCTCCAGTACTTC.